This T cell receptor (beta chain) stems from a study of cytomegalovirus exposure and HLA in healthy donors. Study outcomes and limitations: The authors later linked a missense DCLRE1C variant to TCR beta V- and J-gene trimming. Accurate prediction of HLA-A and HLA-B alleles (for most subjects) was reportedly achieved from TCR beta sequences. In a later analysis, TCR association rates varied by HLA locus: DRB1 most, HLA-C fewest.

With V trimmed by 0 bases and J by 2 bases, 3 bases remained unmatched. The CDR3 is made up of 16 amino acids. The germline gives CDR1 ENHRY, CDR2 SYGVKD. This clone has only a few counts. What it binds is unknown. Researchers ran the PCR with 60 Vbeta and 13 Jbeta primers. Profiled with immunoSEQ multiplex PCR; TCRdb holds only in-frame clones, not every one. The data contain about 120,000 clones, around 80% of them singletons. Nominally healthy donors provided the samples, though records likely missed some immune exposures. This receptor was identified in a woman between 18 and 29 years old in good health and CMV-seronegative. The V call is TRBV10-3, the J call TRBJ2-5, with 10 bases fitting TRBD2. The specimen was PBMCs. The CDR3 DNA reads as TGTGCCATCAGTGAGTCTCAACTAGCGGGGCAAGAGACCCAGTACTTC. Encoded protein: CAISESQLAGQETQYF.